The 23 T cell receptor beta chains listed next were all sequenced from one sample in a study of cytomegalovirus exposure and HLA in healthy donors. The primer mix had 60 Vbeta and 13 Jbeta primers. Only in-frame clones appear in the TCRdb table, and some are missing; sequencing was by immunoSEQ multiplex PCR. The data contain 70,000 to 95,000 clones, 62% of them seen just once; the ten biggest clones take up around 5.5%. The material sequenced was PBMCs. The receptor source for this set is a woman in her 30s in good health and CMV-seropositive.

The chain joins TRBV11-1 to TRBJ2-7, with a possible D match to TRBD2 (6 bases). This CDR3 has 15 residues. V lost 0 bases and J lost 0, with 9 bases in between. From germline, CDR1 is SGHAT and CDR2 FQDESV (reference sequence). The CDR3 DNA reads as TGTGCCAGCAGCTTAGCGGAGGGAAGCTCCTACGAGCAGTACTTC. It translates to CASSLAEGSSYEQYF.

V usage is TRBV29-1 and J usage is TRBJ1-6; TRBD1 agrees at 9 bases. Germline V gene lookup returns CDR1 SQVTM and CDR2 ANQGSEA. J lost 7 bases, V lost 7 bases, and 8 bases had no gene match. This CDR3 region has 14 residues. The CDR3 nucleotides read TGCAGCGCCCTTTCGACAGGGGGGAATTCACCCCTCCACTTT. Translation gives CSALSTGGNSPLHF.

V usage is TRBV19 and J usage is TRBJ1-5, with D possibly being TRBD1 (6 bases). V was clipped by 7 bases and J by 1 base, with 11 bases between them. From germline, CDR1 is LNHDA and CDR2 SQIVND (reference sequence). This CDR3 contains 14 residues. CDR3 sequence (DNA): TGTGCCAGTAACAGGGCACCGAGCAATCAGCCCCAGCATTTT. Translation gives CASNRAPSNQPQHF.

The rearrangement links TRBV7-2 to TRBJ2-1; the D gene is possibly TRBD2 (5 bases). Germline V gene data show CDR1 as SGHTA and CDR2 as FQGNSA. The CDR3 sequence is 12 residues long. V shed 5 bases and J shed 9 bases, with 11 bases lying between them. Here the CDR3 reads CASSLGVSEQFF. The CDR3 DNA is TGTGCCAGCAGCCTCGGGGTTTCTGAGCAGTTCTTC.

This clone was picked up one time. CDR3 residues: CATSRDPRTSGWNEQFF. CDR3 nucleotides: TGTGCCACCAGCAGAGACCCAAGGACTAGCGGGTGGAATGAGCAGTTCTTC. The rearrangement uses TRBV15 and TRBJ2-1; TRBD2 aligns across 11 bases. The CDR3 sequence is 17 residues long. Germline CDR1 is LNHNV and CDR2 is YYDKDF (reference sequence). V dropped 0 bases and J dropped 7; count of bases not matched to a gene: 8.

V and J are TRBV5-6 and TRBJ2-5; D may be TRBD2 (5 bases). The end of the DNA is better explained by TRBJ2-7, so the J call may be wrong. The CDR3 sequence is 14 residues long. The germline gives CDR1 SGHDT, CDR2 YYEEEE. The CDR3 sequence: CASSLTGISYEQYF. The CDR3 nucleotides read TGTGCCAGCAGCTTGACCGGGATATCCTACGAGCAGTACTTC.

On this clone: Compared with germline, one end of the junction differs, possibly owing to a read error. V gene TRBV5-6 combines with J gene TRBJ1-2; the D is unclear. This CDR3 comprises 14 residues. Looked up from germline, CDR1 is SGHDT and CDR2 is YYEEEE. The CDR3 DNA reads TGTGCCAGCAACATCGAACAGAACTTATATGGCTACCCCTTC. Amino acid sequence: CASNIEQNLYGYPF.

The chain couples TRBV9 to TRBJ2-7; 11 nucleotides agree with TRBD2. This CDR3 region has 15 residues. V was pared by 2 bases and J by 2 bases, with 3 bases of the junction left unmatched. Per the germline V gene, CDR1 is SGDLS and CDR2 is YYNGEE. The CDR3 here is CASSVSGGAAYEQYF. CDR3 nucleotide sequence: TGTGCCAGCAGCGTTAGCGGGGGGGCGGCCTACGAGCAGTACTTC.

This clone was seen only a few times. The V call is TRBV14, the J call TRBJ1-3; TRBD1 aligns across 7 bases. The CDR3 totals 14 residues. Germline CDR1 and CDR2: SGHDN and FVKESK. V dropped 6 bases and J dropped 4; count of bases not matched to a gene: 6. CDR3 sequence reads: CASRQQGSGNTIYF. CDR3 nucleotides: TGTGCCAGCAGACAACAGGGGTCCGGAAACACCATATATTTT.

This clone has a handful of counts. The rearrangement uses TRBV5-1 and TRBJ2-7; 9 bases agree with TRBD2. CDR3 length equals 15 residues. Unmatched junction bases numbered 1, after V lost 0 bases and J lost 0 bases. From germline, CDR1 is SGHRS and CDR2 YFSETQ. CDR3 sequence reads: CASSLGGGDSYEQYF. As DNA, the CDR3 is TGCGCCAGCAGCTTGGGCGGGGGGGACTCCTACGAGCAGTACTTC.

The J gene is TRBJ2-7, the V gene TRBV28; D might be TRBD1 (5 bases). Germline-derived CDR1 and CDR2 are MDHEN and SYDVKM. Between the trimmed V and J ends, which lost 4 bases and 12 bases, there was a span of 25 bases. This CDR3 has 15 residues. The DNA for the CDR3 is TGTGCCAGCAGTTCAAGTCAGGGTCGTCTAATTGGTCGGTACTTC. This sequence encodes CASSSSQGRLIGRYF.

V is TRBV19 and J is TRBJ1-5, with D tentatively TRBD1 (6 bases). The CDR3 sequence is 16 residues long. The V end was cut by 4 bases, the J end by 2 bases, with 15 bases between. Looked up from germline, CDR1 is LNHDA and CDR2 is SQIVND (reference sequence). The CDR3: CASSTLGGGGNQPQHF. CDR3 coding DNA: TGTGCCAGTAGTACTCTAGGAGGGGGGGGCAATCAGCCCCAGCATTTT.

The CDR3 is CASSPSTSRVNTGELFF. Here the CDR3 DNA reads TGTGCCAGCAGCCCGTCCACTAGTAGGGTGAACACCGGGGAGCTGTTTTTT. This sequence joins TRBV5-4 and TRBJ2-2; D is perhaps TRBD2 (5 bases). Germline lookup yields CDR1 SGHNT and CDR2 YYREEE (reference sequence). The CDR3 has 17 amino acids. Trimming took 4 bases from V and 1 from J, leaving 17 bases between them.

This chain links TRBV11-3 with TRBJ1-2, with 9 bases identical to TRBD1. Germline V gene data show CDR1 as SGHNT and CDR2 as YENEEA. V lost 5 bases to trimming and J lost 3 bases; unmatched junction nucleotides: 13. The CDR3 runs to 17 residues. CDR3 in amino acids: CASSPQPGQGQYYGYTF. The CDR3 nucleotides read TGTGCCAGCAGCCCCCAGCCGGGACAGGGCCAGTACTATGGCTACACCTTC.

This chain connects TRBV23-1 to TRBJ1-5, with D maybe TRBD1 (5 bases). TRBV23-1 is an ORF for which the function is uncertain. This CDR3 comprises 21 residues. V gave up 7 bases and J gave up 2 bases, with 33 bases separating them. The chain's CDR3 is CASIYLQKGYQEKIGNQPQHF. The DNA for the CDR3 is TGCGCCAGCATCTACCTTCAAAAGGGGTACCAGGAAAAGATTGGCAATCAGCCCCAGCATTTT.

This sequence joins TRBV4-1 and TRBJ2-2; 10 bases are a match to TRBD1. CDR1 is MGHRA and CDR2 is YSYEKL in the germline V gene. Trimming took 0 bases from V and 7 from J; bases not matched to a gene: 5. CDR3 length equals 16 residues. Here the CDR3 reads CASSQDGTGAGGELFF. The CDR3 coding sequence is TGCGCCAGCAGCCAAGATGGGACAGGGGCGGGCGGGGAGCTGTTTTTT.

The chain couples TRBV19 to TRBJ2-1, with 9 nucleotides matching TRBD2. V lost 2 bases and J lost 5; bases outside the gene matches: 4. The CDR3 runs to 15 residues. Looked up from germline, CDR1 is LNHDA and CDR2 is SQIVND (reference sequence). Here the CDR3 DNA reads TGTGCCAGTAGTATATCCAGCGGGGGGAACAATGAGCAGTTCTTC. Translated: CASSISSGGNNEQFF.

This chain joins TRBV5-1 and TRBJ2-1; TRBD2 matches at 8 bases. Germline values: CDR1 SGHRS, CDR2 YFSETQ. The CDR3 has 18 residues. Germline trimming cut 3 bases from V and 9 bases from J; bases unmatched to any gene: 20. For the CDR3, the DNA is TGCGCCAGCAGCTCCGCGATAGCGGGGCCCCCGGGGGCCATTGAGCAGTTCTTC. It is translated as CASSSAIAGPPGAIEQFF. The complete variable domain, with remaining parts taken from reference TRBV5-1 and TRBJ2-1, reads KAGVTQTPRYLIKTRGQQVTLSCSPISGHRSVSWYQQTPGQGLQFLFEYFSETQRNKGNFPGRFSGRQFSNSRSEMNVSTLELGDSALYLCASSSAIAGPPGAIEQFFGPGTRLTVL.

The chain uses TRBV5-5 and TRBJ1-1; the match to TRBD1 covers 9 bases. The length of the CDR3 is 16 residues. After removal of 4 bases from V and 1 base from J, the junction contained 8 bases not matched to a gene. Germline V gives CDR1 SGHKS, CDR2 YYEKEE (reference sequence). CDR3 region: CASSRGGQGKNTEAFF. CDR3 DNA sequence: TGTGCCAGCAGCCGCGGTGGACAGGGGAAGAACACTGAAGCTTTCTTT. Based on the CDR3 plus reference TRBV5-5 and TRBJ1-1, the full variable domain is DAGVTQSPTHLIKTRGQQVTLRCSPISGHKSVSWYQQVLGQGPQFIFQYYEKEERGRGNFPDRFSARQFPNYSSELNVNALLLGDSALYLCASSRGGQGKNTEAFFGQGTRLTVV.

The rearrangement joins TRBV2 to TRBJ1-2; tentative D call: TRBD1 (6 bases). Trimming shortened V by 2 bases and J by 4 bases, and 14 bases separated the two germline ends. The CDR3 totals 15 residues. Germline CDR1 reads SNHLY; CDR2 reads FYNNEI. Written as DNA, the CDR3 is TGTGCCAGCAGTGAAATCCGCGGGGGCGGCTATGGCTACACCTTC. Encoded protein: CASSEIRGGGYGYTF.

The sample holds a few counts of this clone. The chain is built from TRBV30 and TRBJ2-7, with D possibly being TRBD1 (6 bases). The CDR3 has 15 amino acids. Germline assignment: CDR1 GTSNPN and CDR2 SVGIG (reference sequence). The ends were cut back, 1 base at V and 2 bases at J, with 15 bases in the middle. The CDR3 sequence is CAWSARQEIPYEQYF. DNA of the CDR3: TGTGCCTGGAGTGCCCGACAGGAGATACCCTACGAGCAGTACTTC.

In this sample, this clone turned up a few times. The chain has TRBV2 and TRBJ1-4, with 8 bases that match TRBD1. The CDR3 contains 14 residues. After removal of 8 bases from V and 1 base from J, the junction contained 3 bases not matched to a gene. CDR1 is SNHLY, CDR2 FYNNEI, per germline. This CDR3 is CASQDRGTNEKLFF. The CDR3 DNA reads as TGTGCCAGCCAAGACAGGGGAACTAATGAAAAACTGTTTTTT. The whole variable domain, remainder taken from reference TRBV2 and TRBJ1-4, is EPEVTQTPSHQVTQMGQEVILRCVPISNHLYFYWYRQILGQKVEFLVSFYNNEISEKSEIFDDQFSVERPDGSNFTLKIRSTKLEDSAMYFCASQDRGTNEKLFFGSGTQLSVL.

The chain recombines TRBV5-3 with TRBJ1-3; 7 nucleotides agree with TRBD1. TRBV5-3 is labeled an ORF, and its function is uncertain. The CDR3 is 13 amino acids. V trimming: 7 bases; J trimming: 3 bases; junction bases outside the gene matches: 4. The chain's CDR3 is CARVTGDGNTIYF. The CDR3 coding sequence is TGTGCCAGAGTCACAGGGGATGGAAACACCATATATTTT.